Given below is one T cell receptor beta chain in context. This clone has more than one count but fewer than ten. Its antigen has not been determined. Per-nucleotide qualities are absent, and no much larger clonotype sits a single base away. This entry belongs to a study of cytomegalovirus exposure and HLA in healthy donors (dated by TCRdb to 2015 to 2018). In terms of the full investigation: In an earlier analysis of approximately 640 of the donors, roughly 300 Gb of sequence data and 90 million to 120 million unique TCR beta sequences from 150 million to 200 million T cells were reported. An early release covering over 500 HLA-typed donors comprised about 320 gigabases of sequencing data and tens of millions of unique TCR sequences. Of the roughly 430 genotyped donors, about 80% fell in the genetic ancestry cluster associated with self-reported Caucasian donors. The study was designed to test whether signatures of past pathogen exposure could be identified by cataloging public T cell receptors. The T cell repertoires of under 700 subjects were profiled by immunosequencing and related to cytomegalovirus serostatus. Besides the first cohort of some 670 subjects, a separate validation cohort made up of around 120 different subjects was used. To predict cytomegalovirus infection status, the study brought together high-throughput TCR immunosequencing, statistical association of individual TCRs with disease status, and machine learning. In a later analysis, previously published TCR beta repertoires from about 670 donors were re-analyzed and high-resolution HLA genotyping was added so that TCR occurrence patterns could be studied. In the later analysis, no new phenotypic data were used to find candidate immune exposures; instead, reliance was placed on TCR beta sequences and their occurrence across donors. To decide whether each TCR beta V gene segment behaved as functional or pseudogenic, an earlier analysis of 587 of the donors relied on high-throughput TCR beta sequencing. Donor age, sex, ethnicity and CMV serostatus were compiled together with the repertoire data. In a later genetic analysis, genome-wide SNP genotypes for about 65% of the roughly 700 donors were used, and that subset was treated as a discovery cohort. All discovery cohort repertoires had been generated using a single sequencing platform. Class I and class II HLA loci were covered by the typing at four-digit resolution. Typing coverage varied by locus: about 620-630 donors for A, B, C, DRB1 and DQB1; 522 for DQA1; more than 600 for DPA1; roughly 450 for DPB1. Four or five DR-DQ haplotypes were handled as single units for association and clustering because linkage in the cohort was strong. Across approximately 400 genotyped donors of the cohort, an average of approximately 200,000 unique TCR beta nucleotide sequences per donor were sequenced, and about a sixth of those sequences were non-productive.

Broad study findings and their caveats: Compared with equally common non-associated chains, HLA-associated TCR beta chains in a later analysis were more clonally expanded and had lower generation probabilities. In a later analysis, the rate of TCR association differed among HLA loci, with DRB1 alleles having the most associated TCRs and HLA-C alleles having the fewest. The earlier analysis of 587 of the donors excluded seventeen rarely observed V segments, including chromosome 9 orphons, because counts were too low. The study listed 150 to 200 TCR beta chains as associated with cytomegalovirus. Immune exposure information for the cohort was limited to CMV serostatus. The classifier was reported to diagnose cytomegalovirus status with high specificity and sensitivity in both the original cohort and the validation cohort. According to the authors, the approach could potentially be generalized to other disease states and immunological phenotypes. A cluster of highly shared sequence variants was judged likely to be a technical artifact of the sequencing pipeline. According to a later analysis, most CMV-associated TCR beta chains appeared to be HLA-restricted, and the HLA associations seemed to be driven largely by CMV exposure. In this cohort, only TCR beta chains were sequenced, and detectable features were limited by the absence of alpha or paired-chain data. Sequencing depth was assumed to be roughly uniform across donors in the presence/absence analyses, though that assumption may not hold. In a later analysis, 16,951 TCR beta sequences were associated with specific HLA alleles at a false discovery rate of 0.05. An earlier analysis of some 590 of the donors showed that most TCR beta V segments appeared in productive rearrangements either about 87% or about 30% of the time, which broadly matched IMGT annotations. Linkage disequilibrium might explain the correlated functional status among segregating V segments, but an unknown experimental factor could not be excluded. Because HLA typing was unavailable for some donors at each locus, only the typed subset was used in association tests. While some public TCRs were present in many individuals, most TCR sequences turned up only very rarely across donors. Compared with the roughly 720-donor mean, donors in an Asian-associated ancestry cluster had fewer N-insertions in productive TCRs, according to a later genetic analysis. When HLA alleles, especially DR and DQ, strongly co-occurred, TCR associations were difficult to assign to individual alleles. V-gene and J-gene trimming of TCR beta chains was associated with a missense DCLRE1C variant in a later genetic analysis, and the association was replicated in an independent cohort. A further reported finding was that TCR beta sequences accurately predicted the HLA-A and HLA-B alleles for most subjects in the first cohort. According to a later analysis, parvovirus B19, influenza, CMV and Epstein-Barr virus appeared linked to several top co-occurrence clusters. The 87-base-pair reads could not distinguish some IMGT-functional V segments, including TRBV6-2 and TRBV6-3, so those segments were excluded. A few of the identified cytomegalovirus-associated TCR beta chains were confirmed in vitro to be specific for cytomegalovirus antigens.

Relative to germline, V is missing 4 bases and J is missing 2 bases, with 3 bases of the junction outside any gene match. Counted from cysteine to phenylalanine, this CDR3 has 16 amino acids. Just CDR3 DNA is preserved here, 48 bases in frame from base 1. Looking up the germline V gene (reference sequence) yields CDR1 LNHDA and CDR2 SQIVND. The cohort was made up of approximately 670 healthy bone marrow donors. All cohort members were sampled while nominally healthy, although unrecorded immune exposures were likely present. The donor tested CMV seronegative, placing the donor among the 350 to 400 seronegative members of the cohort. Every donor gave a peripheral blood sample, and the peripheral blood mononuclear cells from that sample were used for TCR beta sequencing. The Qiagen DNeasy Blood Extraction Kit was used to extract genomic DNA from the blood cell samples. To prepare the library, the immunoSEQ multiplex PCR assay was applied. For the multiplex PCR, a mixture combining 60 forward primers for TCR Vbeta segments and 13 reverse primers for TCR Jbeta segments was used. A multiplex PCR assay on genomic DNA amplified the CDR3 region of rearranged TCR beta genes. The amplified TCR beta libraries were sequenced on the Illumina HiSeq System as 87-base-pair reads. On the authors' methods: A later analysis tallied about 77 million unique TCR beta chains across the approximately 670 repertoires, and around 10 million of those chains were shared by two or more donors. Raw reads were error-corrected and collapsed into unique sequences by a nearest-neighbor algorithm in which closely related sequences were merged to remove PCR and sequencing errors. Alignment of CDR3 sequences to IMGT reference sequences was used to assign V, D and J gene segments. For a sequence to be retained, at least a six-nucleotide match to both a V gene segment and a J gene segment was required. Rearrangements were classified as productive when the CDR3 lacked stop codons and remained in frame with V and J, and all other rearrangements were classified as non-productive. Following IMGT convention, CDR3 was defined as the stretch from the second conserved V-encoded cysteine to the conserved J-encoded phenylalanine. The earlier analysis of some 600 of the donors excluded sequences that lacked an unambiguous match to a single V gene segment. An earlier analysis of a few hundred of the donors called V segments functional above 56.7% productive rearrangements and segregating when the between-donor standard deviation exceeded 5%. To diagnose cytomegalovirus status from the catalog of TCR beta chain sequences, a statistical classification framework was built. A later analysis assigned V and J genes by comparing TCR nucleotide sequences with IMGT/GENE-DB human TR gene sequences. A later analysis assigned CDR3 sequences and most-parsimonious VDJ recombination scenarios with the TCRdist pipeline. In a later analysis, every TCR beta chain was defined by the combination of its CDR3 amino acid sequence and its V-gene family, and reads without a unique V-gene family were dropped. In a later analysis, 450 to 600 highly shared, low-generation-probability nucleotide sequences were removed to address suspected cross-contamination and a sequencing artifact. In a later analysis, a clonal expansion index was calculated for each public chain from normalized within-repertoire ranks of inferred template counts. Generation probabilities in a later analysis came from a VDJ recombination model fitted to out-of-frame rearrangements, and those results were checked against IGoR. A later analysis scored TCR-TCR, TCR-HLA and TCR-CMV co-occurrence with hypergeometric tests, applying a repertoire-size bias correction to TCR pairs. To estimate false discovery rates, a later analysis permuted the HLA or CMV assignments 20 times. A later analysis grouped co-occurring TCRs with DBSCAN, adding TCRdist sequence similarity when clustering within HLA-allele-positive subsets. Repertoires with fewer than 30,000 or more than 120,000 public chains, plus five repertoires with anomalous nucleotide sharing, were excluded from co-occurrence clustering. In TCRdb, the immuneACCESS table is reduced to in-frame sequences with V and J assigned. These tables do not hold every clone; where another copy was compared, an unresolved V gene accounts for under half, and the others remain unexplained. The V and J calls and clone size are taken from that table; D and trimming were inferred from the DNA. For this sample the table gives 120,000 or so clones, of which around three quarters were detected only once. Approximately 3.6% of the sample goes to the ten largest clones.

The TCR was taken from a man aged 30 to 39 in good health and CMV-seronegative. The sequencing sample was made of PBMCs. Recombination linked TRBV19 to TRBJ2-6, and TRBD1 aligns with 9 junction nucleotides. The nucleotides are TGTGCCAGTAGTAAGACAGGGGGGGCTGGGGCCAACGTCCTGACTTTC. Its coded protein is CASSKTGGAGANVLTF.